These T cell receptor beta chains were read from a single sample in a study of regulatory T cells in long-lasting Graves disease. TCRdb reprocessed the multiplex PCR reads via MiXCR and lists one record per CDR3 protein. The data show almost 350,000 distinct CDR3 sequences, around 20% seen once. The specimen was peripheral blood mononuclear cells (PBMCs), collected when the disease was refractory, from a patient treated with antithyroid drugs. Source of these receptors: a female donor with Graves disease. CDR3s include the opening cysteine and the closing phenylalanine or tryptophan. D genes are given only for firm matches. The size entry is marked missing in some rows and otherwise reads once, few, many or a size class.

v_gene	d_gene	abundance	j_gene	CDR3aa	CDR3nt
TRBV28	TRBD2	many	TRBJ2-7	CASSSTTSGRIYEQYF	TGTGCCAGCAGTTCTACGACTAGCGGGAGGATCTACGAGCAGTACTTC
TRBV7-9	.	.	TRBJ2-3	CASRPWGVLSNTDTQYF	TGTGCCAGCAGGCCCTGGGGGGTTTTGAGTAACACAGATACGCAGTATTTT
TRBV2	TRBD1	many	TRBJ1-1	CASATGRNTEAFF	TGTGCCAGCGCGACAGGGAGGAACACTGAAGCTTTCTTT
TRBV6-1	TRBD2	.	TRBJ2-7	CASRPAGSYEQYF	TGTGCCAGCAGGCCAGCGGGGTCCTACGAGCAGTACTTC
TRBV6-9	.	many	TRBJ1-3	CASSYSGRSGNTIYF	TGTGCCAGCAGTTACTCAGGGAGATCTGGAAACACCATATATTTT
TRBV27	.	many	TRBJ1-5	CASSLNRYQPQHF	TGTGCCAGCAGTTTAAACCGGTATCAGCCCCAGCATTTT
TRBV7-2	.	many	TRBJ2-7	CARQAPFGYEQYF	TGTGCCAGGCAAGCCCCTTTCGGCTACGAGCAGTACTTC
TRBV11-2	TRBD1	many	TRBJ1-2	CASSFIRRGPGPSNYGYTF	TGTGCCAGCAGCTTCATACGCAGGGGGCCCGGCCCCTCAAACTATGGCTACACCTTC
TRBV15	.	.	TRBJ2-1	CATSFPPAWGSYNEQFF	TGTGCCACCAGCTTCCCACCAGCTTGGGGCTCCTACAATGAGCAGTTCTTC
TRBV12-3/TRBV12-4	.	many	TRBJ1-5	CASSGTPPGNQPQHF	TGTGCCAGCAGCGGGACACCCCCGGGGAATCAGCCCCAGCATTTT
TRBV12-3/TRBV12-4	.	many	TRBJ1-5	CASSRAGNNQPQHF	TGTGCCAGCAGTCGAGCTGGGAACAATCAGCCCCAGCATTTT
TRBV11-2	TRBD1	many	TRBJ2-5	CAGGRTGRYQETQYF	TGTGCCGGGGGGAGGACAGGGAGGTACCAAGAGACCCAGTACTTC
TRBV20-1	.	.	TRBJ1-1	CSASPGTNTEAFF	TGCAGTGCTAGCCCGGGTACGAACACTGAAGCTTTCTTT
TRBV2	.	.	TRBJ2-3	CATSSRRSTDTQYF	TGTGCCACCTCTTCTAGGAGGTCCACAGATACGCAGTATTTT
TRBV30	.	many	TRBJ1-5	CAWSVGVGNQPQHF	TGTGCCTGGAGTGTCGGTGTAGGCAATCAGCCCCAGCATTTT
TRBV2	.	many	TRBJ1-4	CASSERGNEKLFF	TGTGCCAGCAGTGAACGTGGCAATGAAAAACTGTTTTTT
TRBV6-1	TRBD1	few	TRBJ1-1	CASSPWQGELTEAFF	TGTGCCAGCAGTCCCTGGCAGGGGGAGCTTACTGAAGCTTTCTTT
TRBV6-1	.	.	TRBJ2-4	CASKRNLAKNIQYF	TGTGCCAGCAAACGGAATCTAGCCAAAAACATTCAGTACTTC
TRBV29-1	TRBD1	few	TRBJ2-6	CSVSWTGAGSGANVLTF	TGCAGCGTATCCTGGACAGGAGCAGGCTCTGGGGCCAACGTCCTGACTTTC
TRBV6-1	.	many	TRBJ1-1	CASSDQGRPEVGAFF	TGTGCCAGCAGTGATCAAGGGCGGCCGGAGGTTGGAGCTTTCTTT
TRBV29-1	TRBD1	few	TRBJ1-5	CSVRQGNQPQHF	TGCAGCGTCAGACAGGGGAATCAGCCCCAGCATTTT
TRBV11-2	.	many	TRBJ2-7	CASRTYTGQSYEQYF	TGTGCCAGCAGGACTTATACGGGCCAATCCTACGAGCAGTACTTC
TRBV6-5	.	many	TRBJ1-1	CASSYGGLNTEAFF	TGTGCCAGCAGTTACGGCGGATTGAACACTGAAGCTTTCTTT
TRBV27	.	few	TRBJ1-1	CASSLMTGTVTEAFF	TGTGCCAGCAGTTTAATGACAGGAACGGTCACTGAAGCTTTCTTT
TRBV2	TRBD2	once	TRBJ2-1	CASDGGLTSGRVDEQFF	TGTGCCAGCGATGGGGGCTTGACTAGCGGGAGAGTCGATGAGCAGTTCTTC
TRBV7-7	TRBD2	few	TRBJ2-7	CASSLAASGHEQYF	TGTGCTAGCAGCTTAGCGGCTAGCGGTCACGAGCAGTACTTC
TRBV6-5	.	.	TRBJ1-1	CASSYGGRSEAFF	TGTGCCAGCAGTTACGGGGGGAGGTCTGAAGCTTTCTTT
TRBV2	TRBD1	many	TRBJ1-2	CASSESDRVNNYGYTF	TGTGCCAGCAGTGAGTCGGACAGGGTTAATAACTATGGCTACACCTTC
TRBV12-3/TRBV12-4	TRBD1	.	TRBJ2-1	CASSLLTGGLESSYNEQFF	TGTGCCAGCAGTTTACTGACAGGGGGCCTCGAGAGCTCCTACAATGAGCAGTTCTTC
TRBV18	.	many	TRBJ1-5	CASSPRQSNQPQHF	TGTGCCAGCTCACCCCGACAGTCCAATCAGCCCCAGCATTTT
TRBV14	.	few	TRBJ1-1	CASSQFGSQGNTEAFF	TGTGCCAGCAGCCAATTCGGCAGTCAGGGGAACACTGAAGCTTTCTTT
TRBV7-2	.	.	TRBJ1-5	CASSSDSPHQPQHF	TGTGCCAGCAGTTCGGACAGCCCCCATCAGCCCCAGCATTTT
TRBV2	TRBD1	many	TRBJ1-4	CASSEWGTGNEKLFF	TGTGCCAGCAGTGAATGGGGGACAGGGAATGAAAAACTGTTTTTT
TRBV6-2/TRBV6-3	.	.	TRBJ1-6	CASSYSPGGPNSPLHF	TGTGCCAGCAGTTACTCCCCGGGGGGGCCTAATTCACCCCTCCACTTT
TRBV7-6	TRBD2	.	TRBJ2-7	CASSLAAWASGSREQYF	TGTGCCAGCAGCTTAGCTGCGTGGGCTAGCGGGAGTCGCGAGCAGTACTTC
TRBV7-2	TRBD1	.	TRBJ2-2	CASSTRTGANTGELFF	TGTGCCAGCAGCACTAGGACAGGGGCAAACACCGGGGAGCTGTTTTTT
TRBV24-1	TRBD1	few	TRBJ2-2	CATSDRPGQGGTGELFF	TGTGCCACCAGTGATCGGCCGGGACAGGGAGGCACCGGGGAGCTGTTTTTT
TRBV6-1	TRBD1	many	TRBJ2-6	CASRPNTGAGANVLTF	TGTGCCAGCAGACCAAATACAGGGGCTGGGGCCAACGTCCTGACTTTC
TRBV7-2	.	many	TRBJ1-4	CASSSQGWKDEKLFF	TGTGCCAGCAGCTCACAGGGTTGGAAGGATGAAAAACTGTTTTTT
TRBV19	.	.	TRBJ2-2	CASSIGVIGELFF	TGTGCCAGTAGTATAGGTGTGATCGGGGAGCTGTTTTTT
TRBV27	.	many	TRBJ1-6	CASSLSGLPLSSDSPLHF	TGTGCCAGCAGTTTATCCGGCCTCCCACTGTCGTCAGATTCACCCCTCCACTTT
TRBV11-2	.	many	TRBJ2-7	CASSLTLQSYEQYF	TGTGCCAGCAGCTTAACATTACAGAGCTACGAGCAGTACTTC
TRBV4-1	TRBD2	.	TRBJ2-2	CASSQLAGITGELFF	TGCGCCAGCAGCCAACTAGCGGGGATCACCGGGGAGCTGTTTTTT
TRBV6-5	.	many	TRBJ1-1	CASSYGGKEAFF	TGTGCCAGCAGTTATGGCGGGAAAGAAGCTTTCTTT
TRBV12-3/TRBV12-4	TRBD1	few	TRBJ1-1	CASSLMGGSRQGVNTEAFF	TGTGCCAGCAGTTTGATGGGTGGGTCTCGTCAGGGGGTGAACACTGAAGCTTTCTTT
TRBV9	.	.	TRBJ1-2	CASSVADSWGLYGYTF	TGTGCCAGCAGCGTAGCCGACAGCTGGGGTCTTTATGGCTACACCTTC
TRBV5-1	.	many	TRBJ2-7	CASSQENGYEQYF	TGCGCCAGCAGCCAGGAAAATGGGTACGAGCAGTACTTC
TRBV3-1	.	few	TRBJ2-3	CASSQDIGAAGDTQYF	TGTGCCAGCAGCCAAGATATCGGGGCAGCGGGAGATACGCAGTATTTT
TRBV20-1	.	few	TRBJ1-2	CSASGRNEYGYTF	TGCAGTGCTTCAGGGAGGAATGAGTATGGCTACACCTTC
TRBV7-3	.	few	TRBJ2-6	CASSLTATGANVLTF	TGTGCCAGCAGCTTAACGGCTACTGGGGCCAACGTCCTGACTTTC
TRBV6-1	.	many	TRBJ1-5	CASIWSSGGDQPQHF	TGTGCCAGCATCTGGTCGAGCGGGGGGGATCAGCCCCAGCATTTT
TRBV19	.	.	TRBJ1-2	CASSIRQAAYGYTF	TGTGCCAGTAGTATCCGACAGGCGGCCTATGGCTACACCTTC
TRBV10-3	.	.	TRBJ2-7	CAISPGSYEQYF	TGTGCCATCAGTCCGGGGTCCTACGAGCAGTACTTC
TRBV15	.	many	TRBJ1-1	CATSSPGGMNTEAFF	TGTGCCACCAGCAGCCCGGGGGGGATGAACACTGAAGCTTTCTTT
TRBV7-8	TRBD1	.	TRBJ2-1	CASSSLGQGPSHNEQFF	TGTGCCAGCAGCTCGCTCGGACAGGGCCCGTCCCACAATGAGCAGTTCTTC
TRBV11-3	TRBD2	many	TRBJ2-7	CASSFSGGPNTLEQYF	TGTGCCAGCAGCTTCAGCGGGGGCCCGAATACTCTCGAGCAGTACTTC
TRBV5-6	TRBD1	.	TRBJ1-2	CASNSGQGAYGYTF	TGTGCCAGCAACTCCGGACAGGGGGCCTATGGCTACACCTTC
TRBV6-2/TRBV6-3	.	.	TRBJ2-7	CASNYSTGRSYEQYF	TGTGCCAGCAATTACTCGACTGGGCGATCCTACGAGCAGTACTTC
TRBV11-3	.	few	TRBJ2-1	CASSLASREQFF	TGTGCCAGCAGCTTAGCCTCGAGGGAGCAGTTCTTC
TRBV28	TRBD2	many	TRBJ2-7	CASSQLAGTYEQYF	TGTGCCAGTTCCCAGCTAGCGGGGACCTACGAGCAGTACTTC